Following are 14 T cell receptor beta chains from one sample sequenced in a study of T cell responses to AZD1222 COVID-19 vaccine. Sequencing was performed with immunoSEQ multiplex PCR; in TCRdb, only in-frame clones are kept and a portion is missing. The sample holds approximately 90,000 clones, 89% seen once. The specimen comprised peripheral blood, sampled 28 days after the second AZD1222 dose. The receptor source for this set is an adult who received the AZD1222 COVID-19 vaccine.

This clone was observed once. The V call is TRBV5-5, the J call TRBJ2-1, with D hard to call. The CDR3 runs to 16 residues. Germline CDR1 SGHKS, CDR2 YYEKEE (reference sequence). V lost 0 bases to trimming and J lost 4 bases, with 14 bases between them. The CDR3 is CASSLAGNLGYNEQFF. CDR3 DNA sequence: TGTGCCAGCAGCTTGGCGGGTAATCTCGGTTACAATGAGCAGTTCTTC.

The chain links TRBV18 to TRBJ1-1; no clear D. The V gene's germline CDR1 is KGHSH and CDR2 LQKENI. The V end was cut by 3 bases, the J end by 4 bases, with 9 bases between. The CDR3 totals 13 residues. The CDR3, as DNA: TGTGCCAGCTCACCCCTTCCGGCCACTGAAGCTTTCTTT. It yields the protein CASSPLPATEAFF.

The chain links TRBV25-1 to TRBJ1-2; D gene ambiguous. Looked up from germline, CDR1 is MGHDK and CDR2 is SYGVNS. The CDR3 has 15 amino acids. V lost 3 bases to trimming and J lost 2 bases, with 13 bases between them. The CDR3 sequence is CASSDKLGRNYGYTF. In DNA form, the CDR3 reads TGTGCCAGCAGTGATAAATTGGGCAGAAACTATGGCTACACCTTC.

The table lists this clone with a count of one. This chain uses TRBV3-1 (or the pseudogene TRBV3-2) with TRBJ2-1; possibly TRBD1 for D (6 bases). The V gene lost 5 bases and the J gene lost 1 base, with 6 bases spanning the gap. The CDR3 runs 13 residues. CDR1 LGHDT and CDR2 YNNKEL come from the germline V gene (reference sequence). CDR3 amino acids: CASSRGSYNEQFF. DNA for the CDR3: TGTGCCAGCAGCAGGGGGTCCTACAATGAGCAGTTCTTC.

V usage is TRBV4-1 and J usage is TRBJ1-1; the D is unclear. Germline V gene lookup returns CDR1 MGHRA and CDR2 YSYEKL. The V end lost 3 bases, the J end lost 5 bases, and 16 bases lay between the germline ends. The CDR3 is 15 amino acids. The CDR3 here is CASSHQDGAGTEAFF. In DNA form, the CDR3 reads TGCGCCAGCAGCCACCAAGATGGAGCGGGAACTGAAGCTTTCTTT.

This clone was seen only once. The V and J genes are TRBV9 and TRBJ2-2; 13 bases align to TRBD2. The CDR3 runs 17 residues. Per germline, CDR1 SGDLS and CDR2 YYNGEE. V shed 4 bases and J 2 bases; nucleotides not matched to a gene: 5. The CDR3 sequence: CASSWTSGGVNTGELFF. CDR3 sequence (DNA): TGTGCCAGCAGCTGGACTAGCGGGGGAGTTAACACCGGGGAGCTGTTTTTT.

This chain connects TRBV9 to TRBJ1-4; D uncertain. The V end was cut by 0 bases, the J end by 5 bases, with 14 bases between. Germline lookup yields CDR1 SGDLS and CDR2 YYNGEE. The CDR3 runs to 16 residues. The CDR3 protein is CASSVVGNWGNEKLFF. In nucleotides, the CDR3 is TGTGCCAGCAGCGTAGTCGGGAATTGGGGAAATGAAAAACTGTTTTTT.

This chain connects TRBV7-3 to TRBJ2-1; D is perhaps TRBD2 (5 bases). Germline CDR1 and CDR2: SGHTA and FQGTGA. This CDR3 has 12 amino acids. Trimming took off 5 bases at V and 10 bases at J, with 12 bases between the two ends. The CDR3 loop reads CASSPIGEEQFF. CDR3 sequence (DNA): TGTGCCAGCAGCCCAATCGGGGAGGAGCAGTTCTTC.

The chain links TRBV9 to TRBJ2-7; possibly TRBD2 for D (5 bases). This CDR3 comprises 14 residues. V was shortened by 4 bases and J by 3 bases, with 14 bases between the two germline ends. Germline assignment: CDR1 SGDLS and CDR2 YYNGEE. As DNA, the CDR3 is TGTGCCAGCAGCCGATCTCCAGAGGGCTACGAGCAGTACTTC. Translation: CASSRSPEGYEQYF.

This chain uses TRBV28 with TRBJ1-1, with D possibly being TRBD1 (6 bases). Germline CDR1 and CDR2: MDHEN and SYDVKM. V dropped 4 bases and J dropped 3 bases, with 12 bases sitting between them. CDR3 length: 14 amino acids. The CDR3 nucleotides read TGTGCCAGCAGTTCCTCACAGGGCTACACTGAAGCTTTCTTT. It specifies CASSSSQGYTEAFF.

The DNA of the CDR3 is TGTGCCAGCAGCCACGAAGTAGGACAGGGTAGCTCACCCCTCCACTTT. This translates into CASSHEVGQGSSPLHF. V is TRBV28 and J is TRBJ1-6, with 8 positions matching TRBD1. Germline loops: CDR1 MDHEN, CDR2 SYDVKM. The CDR3 sequence is 16 residues long. After removal of 6 bases from V and 10 bases from J, the junction contained 14 bases not matched to a gene.

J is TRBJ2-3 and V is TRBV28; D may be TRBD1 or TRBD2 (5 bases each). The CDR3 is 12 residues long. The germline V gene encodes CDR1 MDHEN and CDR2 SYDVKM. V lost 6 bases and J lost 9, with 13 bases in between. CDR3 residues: CASRRVGETQYF. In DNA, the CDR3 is TGTGCCAGCAGGCGAGTGGGGGAGACGCAGTATTTT.

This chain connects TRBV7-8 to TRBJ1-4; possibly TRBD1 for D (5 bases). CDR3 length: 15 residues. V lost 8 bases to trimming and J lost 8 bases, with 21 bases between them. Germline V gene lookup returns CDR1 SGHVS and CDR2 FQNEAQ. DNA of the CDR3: TGTGCCAGCCGGGGGAGCGGGATAACAAGGGAAAAACTGTTTTTT. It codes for CASRGSGITREKLFF.

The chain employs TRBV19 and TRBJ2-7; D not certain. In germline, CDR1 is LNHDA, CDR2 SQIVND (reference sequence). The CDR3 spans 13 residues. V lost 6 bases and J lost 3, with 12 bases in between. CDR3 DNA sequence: TGTGCCAGTAGGGGCTCTGGCGGCTACGAGCAGTACTTC. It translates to CASRGSGGYEQYF.